One and the same sample provided the 9 T cell receptor beta chains below, sequenced in a study of CD8 T cells in ankylosing spondylitis. TCRdb processed the 5' RACE reads anew with MiXCR; each CDR3 protein has one entry. This sample has 30,000 to 45,000 distinct CDR3 sequences, with less than 4% found just once. What was sequenced was blood, either unsorted or a sorted T cell fraction (not recorded which). These receptors were obtained from a male donor with ankylosing spondylitis or in good health (not recorded which).

This clonotype was observed many times. The CDR3 reads CASSVGQENIQYF. The DNA of the CDR3 is TGTGCCAGCAGCGTGGGACAGGAAAACATTCAGTACTTC. The chain employs TRBV9 and TRBJ2-4, with TRBD1 identical over 8 bases. Trimming at V came to 2 bases and at J to 5 bases, leaving 0 bases not matched to a gene. Germline V CDR1 and CDR2: SGDLS, YYNGEE. The CDR3 loop spans 13 amino acids.

This clonotype was counted many times. The V call is TRBV9, the J call TRBJ1-6, with D uncertain. The CDR3 is 15 residues long. V shed 0 bases and J shed 7 bases, with 11 bases lying between them. Per germline, CDR1 SGDLS and CDR2 YYNGEE. The CDR3 DNA reads TGTGCCAGCAGCGTAGAAGGGTCACGGAATTCACCCCTCCACTTT. This codes for CASSVEGSRNSPLHF.

This clonotype was recorded many times. The rearrangement joins TRBV9 to TRBJ2-5, with D possibly being TRBD2 (7 bases). Between the trimmed V and J ends, which lost 5 bases and 5 bases, there was a span of 19 bases. Germline CDR1 and CDR2: SGDLS and YYNGEE. This CDR3 contains 15 residues. CDR3 nucleotide sequence: TGTGCCAGCAGGAGGGGGGGAGAACAGGCCGAGACCCAGTACTTC. Protein product: CASRRGGEQAETQYF.

This clonotype came up many times. The gene calls are TRBV9 and TRBJ1-6; 8 bases are a match to TRBD1. This CDR3 has 18 amino acids. The germline gives CDR1 SGDLS, CDR2 YYNGEE. The junction had 12 bases not matched to a gene; V was cut back by 3 bases and J by 4 bases. CDR3 DNA: TGTGCCAGCAGCGAGGGGGACGGACAGGGTCGGTATAATTCACCCCTCCACTTT. Translated, it gives CASSEGDGQGRYNSPLHF.

This clonotype appeared many times. This rearrangement joins TRBV9 to TRBJ1-5; 7 positions agree with TRBD1. Germline V lookup: CDR1 SGDLS, CDR2 YYNGEE. The junction had 6 bases not matched to a gene; V was cut back by 4 bases and J by 8 bases. The CDR3 is made up of 13 amino acids. The DNA of the CDR3 is TGTGCCAGCAGCTCTAGAGGGGGCGAGCCCCAGCATTTT. This translates into CASSSRGGEPQHF.

At least ten counts were recorded for this clonotype. The chain has TRBV9 and TRBJ2-5, with D tentatively TRBD1 (6 bases). Germline V lookup: CDR1 SGDLS, CDR2 YYNGEE. The V gene lost 0 bases and the J gene lost 0 bases, with 9 bases spanning the gap. CDR3 length: 15 amino acids. DNA for the CDR3: TGTGCCAGCAGCGTAGGGACAGCGTACCAAGAGACCCAGTACTTC. Protein: CASSVGTAYQETQYF.

In this sample, this clonotype turned up many times. The chain combines TRBV9 with TRBJ2-1; 9 positions agree with TRBD2. Germline CDR1 and CDR2: SGDLS and YYNGEE. The CDR3 length is 16 residues. V shed 0 bases, J shed 8 bases, and the junction held 9 bases outside the gene matches. This chain's CDR3 is CASSVAPAGGGDEQFF. CDR3 DNA sequence: TGTGCCAGCAGCGTAGCACCAGCGGGAGGAGGTGATGAGCAGTTCTTC.

This clonotype was observed many times. The J gene is TRBJ2-1, the V gene TRBV9; 8 bases are shared with TRBD1. The CDR3 covers 14 residues. Germline V gene sequence: CDR1 SGDLS, CDR2 YYNGEE. V lost 4 bases and J lost 5; bases outside the gene matches: 5. The CDR3 spells CASSPGGRDNEQFF. CDR3 sequence (DNA): TGTGCCAGCAGCCCAGGGGGCAGGGACAATGAGCAGTTCTTC.

There are many counts of this clonotype. The chain links TRBV9 to TRBJ2-3; the D gene is possibly TRBD1 (7 bases). CDR1 is SGDLS and CDR2 is YYNGEE in the germline V gene. The V end was cut by 3 bases, the J end by 5 bases, with 13 bases between. The CDR3 covers 14 residues. CDR3: CASSAGGNRDTQYF. The CDR3 nucleotides read TGTGCCAGCAGCGCAGGGGGGAATCGAGATACGCAGTATTTT.